This is a list of T cell receptor beta chains from one sample in a study of T-cell reconstitution after alpha-beta-depleted transplantation in children. Each CDR3 protein is one row after TCRdb ran MiXCR on the PCR reads. The sample lists 490,000 or so distinct CDR3 sequences; 10% to 13% were seen once. This specimen consisted of PBMCs, obtained before TCRalphabeta/CD19-depleted stem cell transplant. The receptors were gathered from a child aged 2-9 years with inherited bone marrow failure, due to receive a stem cell transplant. CDR3s include the opening cysteine and the closing phenylalanine or tryptophan. D genes are given only for firm matches. The size field is filled for only some rows; it gives once, few, many or a size class.

j_call,v_call,cdr3_length,clone_size,d_call,cdr3_nt,cdr3_aa
TRBJ1-1,TRBV19,15,.,TRBD1,TGTGCCAGTAGTTCCCCGGGACAGACTAGCCCTGAAGCTTTCTTT,CASSSPGQTSPEAFF
TRBJ2-5,TRBV5-1,17,few,TRBD2,TGCGCCAGCAGCCCGGTAGGGGGACTAGGTTACCAAGAGACCCAGTACTTC,CASSPVGGLGYQETQYF
TRBJ2-7,TRBV20-1,15,many,TRBD1,TGCAGTGCTAGAGATGAGTGGACAGGGATGTACGAGCAGTACTTC,CSARDEWTGMYEQYF
TRBJ1-2,TRBV6-2/TRBV6-3,12,many,.,TGTGCCAGCAGTGAGGCGGGGAATGGCTACACCTTC,CASSEAGNGYTF
TRBJ1-5,TRBV7-2,16,few,.,TGTGCCAGCAGCTTAGAGTACAGGGTAGACTATCAGCCCCAGCATTTT,CASSLEYRVDYQPQHF
TRBJ2-6,TRBV25-1,17,.,.,TGTGCCAGCAGTGAAACCGTCCAGGCATCTGGGGCCAACGTCCTGACTTTC,CASSETVQASGANVLTF
TRBJ2-3,TRBV15,18,many,TRBD2,TGTGCCACCAGCATGCCGCCTAGCGGGAGCCGGGGGACAGATACGCAGTATTTT,CATSMPPSGSRGTDTQYF
TRBJ1-5,TRBV5-5,16,many,.,TGTGCCAGCAGCTTGGTGTTTGGGAAACCAAATCAGCCCCAGCATTTT,CASSLVFGKPNQPQHF
TRBJ2-7,TRBV10-3,14,.,TRBD1,TGTGCCATCAGCCCGGACAGGGCATCCTACGAGCAGTACTTC,CAISPDRASYEQYF
TRBJ2-7,TRBV20-1,12,many,.,TGCAGTGCCGCGAAGGATCTGAACGAGCAGTACTTC,CSAAKDLNEQYF
TRBJ2-7,TRBV2,13,many,.,TGTGCCAGCAGTGAACGTAGCGGCTACGAGCAGTACTTC,CASSERSGYEQYF
TRBJ2-3,TRBV5-1,13,many,.,TGCGCCAGCAGCCCCCGGGAGAGGGATACGCAGTATTTT,CASSPRERDTQYF
TRBJ2-7,TRBV7-8,14,few,.,TGTGCCAGCAGCTCCGAGCTCGACAGCTACGAGCAGTACTTC,CASSSELDSYEQYF
TRBJ2-3,TRBV5-5,16,many,TRBD2,TGTGCCAGCAGGAGGACTAGCGGGAGGGCCGTCGTCACGCAGTATTTT,CASRRTSGRAVVTQYF
TRBJ2-2,TRBV2,13,.,.,TGTGCCAGCAGTCAAGCAAGTACCGGGGAGCTGTTTTTT,CASSQASTGELFF
TRBJ2-1,TRBV7-2,17,few,.,TGTGCCAGCAGCTGGAGGAGCCTAGCACCCACCTACAATGAGCAGTTCTTC,CASSWRSLAPTYNEQFF
TRBJ2-1,TRBV24-1,18,.,TRBD1,TGTGCCACCAGTGCGTTTGGGACAGGGGTTAGCTCCTACAATGAGCAGTTCTTC,CATSAFGTGVSSYNEQFF
TRBJ1-2,TRBV3-1,15,many,.,TGTGCCAGCAGCCAAGGTCCGGGAATGGACTATGGCTACACCTTC,CASSQGPGMDYGYTF
TRBJ2-7,TRBV12-3/TRBV12-4,15,many,TRBD1,TGTGCCAGCAGGACCGGGACAGGGCGGTCCTACGAGCAGTACTTC,CASRTGTGRSYEQYF
TRBJ2-1,TRBV20-1,13,many,TRBD2,TGCAGTGCCCAAGCCGGGGGGAGCTATGAGCAGTTCTTC,CSAQAGGSYEQFF
TRBJ2-1,TRBV2,15,many,TRBD2,TGTGCCAGCAAAGTAGCGGGAGGGCCCTCGAATGAGCAGTTCTTC,CASKVAGGPSNEQFF
TRBJ2-6,TRBV3-1,20,.,TRBD2,TGTGCCTCCTGCCCGGTCCAGTTCGCGGGAGAAGTATCTGGGGCCAACGTCCTGACTTTC,CASCPVQFAGEVSGANVLTF
TRBJ2-7,TRBV20-1,16,.,TRBD2,TGCAGTGCTAGAGATCTTAGCGGGAGGGCCTCCTACGAGCAGTACTTC,CSARDLSGRASYEQYF
TRBJ2-7,TRBV4-3,15,many,TRBD1,TGCGCCAGCAGTGGCGACAGGGGGTTTGCCTACGAGCAGTACTTC,CASSGDRGFAYEQYF
TRBJ2-1,TRBV6-5,14,many,.,TGTGCCAGCAGTTACTTTGCCACATACAATGAGCAGTTCTTC,CASSYFATYNEQFF
TRBJ2-5,TRBV20-1,12,many,.,TGCAGTGCTTCATTAGTCCGGGAGACCCAGTACTTC,CSASLVRETQYF
TRBJ2-7,TRBV27,13,many,.,TGTGCCAGCAGTTCAGGCATCTCCTACGAGCAGTACTTC,CASSSGISYEQYF